Each of the 4 T cell receptor beta chains below was sequenced from the same sample in a study of shared clonotypes between healthy human individuals. Data came from immunoSEQ multiplex PCR; TCRdb stores just in-frame clones and leaves some out. The sample has some 2,100,000 clones; roughly 91% are singletons. In the naive CD8 group, cells lacked CD45RO and were positively selected for CCR7, so terminally differentiated effector memory CD45RA+ cells were left out. The sequenced sample was naive CD8+ T cells from PBMCs. Every receptor here comes from a man between 18 and 35 years old in good health. Some clones in this sample may be carry-over from other donors' samples.

Remarks on this clone: Other DNA sequences within the sample encode an identical CDR3. This chain links TRBV9 with TRBJ2-1; a weak D match, TRBD2 (5 bases). CDR1 SGDLS and CDR2 YYNGEE come from the germline V gene. The V and J ends lost 4 bases and 2 bases respectively, with 10 bases between them. The CDR3 runs to 14 residues. CDR3 nucleotide sequence: TGTGCCAGCAGCCCCACTAGTGCCTACAATGAGCAGTTCTTC. It yields the protein CASSPTSAYNEQFF.

The genes are TRBV6-1 and TRBJ2-7, with D possibly matching TRBD1 (6 bases). There are 15 residues in the CDR3. V shed 0 bases and J shed 3 bases, with 12 bases lying between them. Germline V gene sequence: CDR1 MNHNS, CDR2 SASEGT. The CDR3, as DNA: TGTGCCAGCAGTGAAGCCGGGGACATAATCTACGAGCAGTACTTC. Translation gives CASSEAGDIIYEQYF.

This chain joins TRBV29-1 and TRBJ1-2, with TRBD1 identical over 8 bases. Germline V lookup: CDR1 SQVTM, CDR2 ANQGSEA. The ends lost 0 bases at V and 4 bases at J; junction bases unmatched: 4. CDR3 length: 14 amino acids. DNA of the CDR3: TGCAGCGTTGAAGAGCACGGGACAGGCTATGGCTACACCTTC. Translating it yields CSVEEHGTGYGYTF.

The gene calls are TRBV27 and TRBJ2-1, with D perhaps TRBD1 (6 bases). The length of the CDR3 is 14 residues. CDR1 is MNHEY and CDR2 is SMNVEV in the germline V gene (reference sequence). Between the trimmed V and J ends, which lost 6 bases and 4 bases, there was a span of 13 bases. CDR3 in amino acids: CASSQGIPYNEQFF. Here the CDR3 DNA reads TGTGCCAGCAGCCAGGGGATCCCATACAATGAGCAGTTCTTC.